A selection of T cell receptor beta chains follows, all from one sample in a study of blood T cell repertoires in COVID-19. TCRdb keeps only in-frame clones here, not all; method: immunoSEQ multiplex PCR. Among roughly 570,000 clones listed, 85% to 90% were seen once. The specimen sequenced was peripheral blood. These receptor sequences come from a woman between 45 and 60 years old with COVID-19, enrolled during active disease. Each CDR3 is given with its conserved first and last residue. The D gene is left open where the match is weak. Size is omitted from some rows. Given values are once, few, many or a class for expanded clones.

D gene	V gene	J gene	clone size	CDR3 protein	CDR3 DNA
TRBD1	TRBV7-9	TRBJ1-1	.	CASIPGGRRLLNTEAFF	TGTGCCAGCATCCCAGGGGGACGGCGCCTTCTGAACACTGAAGCTTTCTTT
TRBD2	TRBV6-5	TRBJ2-2	.	CASVQRDFTGELFF	TGTGCCAGCGTGCAGCGGGATTTCACCGGGGAGCTGTTTTTT
.	TRBV28	TRBJ2-5	few	CASSLRAWRGYRAGSQETQYF	TGTGCCAGCAGCCTAAGGGCCTGGCGGGGGTACAGGGCGGGTTCCCAAGAGACCCAGTACTTC
TRBD1	TRBV18	TRBJ1-5	.	CASSPPTGRSQPQHF	TGTGCCAGCTCACCACCGACAGGGCGCAGTCAGCCCCAGCATTTT
.	TRBV7-2	TRBJ1-3	.	CASSSGTLSSGNTIYF	TGTGCCAGCAGCTCGGGAACCCTTAGCTCTGGAAACACCATATATTTT
.	TRBV19	TRBJ2-5	.	CASSWTGVGETQYF	TGTGCCAGTAGTTGGACGGGGGTTGGAGAGACCCAGTACTTC
TRBD1	TRBV30	TRBJ1-1	.	CAWSGQGENTEAFF	TGTGCCTGGAGTGGGCAGGGGGAGAACACTGAAGCTTTCTTT
TRBD2	TRBV19	TRBJ2-5	.	CASSIKRGETQYF	TGTGCCAGTAGTATAAAGCGGGGGGAGACCCAGTACTTC
.	TRBV7-9	TRBJ1-2	.	CASSLVRDDGYTF	TGTGCCAGCAGCTTAGTGCGGGACGATGGCTACACCTTC
.	TRBV25-1	TRBJ2-4	.	CASRRGGGIQYF	TGTGCCAGCCGGAGGGGGGGTGGCATTCAGTACTTC
.	TRBV7-2	TRBJ1-5	.	CASSLVGRGWNQPQHF	TGTGCCAGCAGCTTAGTCGGCAGGGGTTGGAATCAGCCCCAGCATTTT
.	TRBV6-1	TRBJ1-1	once	CASSERIREAFF	TGTGCCAGCAGTGAGAGGATCCGTGAAGCTTTCTTT
TRBD1	TRBV5-1	TRBJ2-3	.	CASSPTGGKTDTQYF	TGCGCCAGCAGCCCGACAGGGGGCAAGACAGATACGCAGTATTTT